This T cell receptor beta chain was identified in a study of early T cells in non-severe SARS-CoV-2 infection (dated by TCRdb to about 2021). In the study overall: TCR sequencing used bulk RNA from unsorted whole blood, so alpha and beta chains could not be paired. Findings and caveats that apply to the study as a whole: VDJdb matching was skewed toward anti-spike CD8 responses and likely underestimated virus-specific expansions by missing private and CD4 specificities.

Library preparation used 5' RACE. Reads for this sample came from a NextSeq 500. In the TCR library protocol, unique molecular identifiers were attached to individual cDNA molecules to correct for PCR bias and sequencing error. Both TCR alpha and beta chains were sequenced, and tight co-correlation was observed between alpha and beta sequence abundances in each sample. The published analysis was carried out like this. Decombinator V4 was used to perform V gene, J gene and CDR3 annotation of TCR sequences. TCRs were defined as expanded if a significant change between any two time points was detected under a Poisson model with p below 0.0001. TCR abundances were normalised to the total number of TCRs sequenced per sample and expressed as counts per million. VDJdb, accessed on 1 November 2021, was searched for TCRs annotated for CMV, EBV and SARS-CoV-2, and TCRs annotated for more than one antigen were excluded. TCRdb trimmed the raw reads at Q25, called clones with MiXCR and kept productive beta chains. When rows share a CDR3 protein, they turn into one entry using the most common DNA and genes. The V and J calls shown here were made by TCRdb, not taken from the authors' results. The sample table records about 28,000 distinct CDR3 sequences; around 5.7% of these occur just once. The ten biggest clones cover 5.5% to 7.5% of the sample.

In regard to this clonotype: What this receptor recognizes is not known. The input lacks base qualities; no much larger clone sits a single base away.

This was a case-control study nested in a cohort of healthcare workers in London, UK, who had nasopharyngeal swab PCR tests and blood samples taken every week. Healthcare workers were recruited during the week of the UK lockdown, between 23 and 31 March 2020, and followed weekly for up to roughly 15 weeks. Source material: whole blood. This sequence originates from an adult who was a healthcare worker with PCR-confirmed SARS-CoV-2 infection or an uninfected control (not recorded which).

In nucleotide form, the sequence is TGTGCCAGCAGCCTCCATGGTGAAAAACTGTTTTTT. It is translated as CASSLHGEKLFF. The chain couples TRBV7-9 to TRBJ1-4, with the D gene not clear enough to name. V is cut by 5 bases and J by 7 bases, and the space between the germline ends is 8 bases. From cysteine to phenylalanine, the CDR3 is 12 amino acids long. This entry keeps only the CDR3 DNA: 36 bases, framed from base 1. The germline V gene (reference sequence) provides CDR1 SEHNR and CDR2 FQNEAQ. With the portions outside the CDR3 filled from the reference TRBV7-9 and TRBJ1-4 genes, the complete variable region becomes DTGVSQNPRHKITKRGQNVTFRCDPISEHNRLYWYRQTLGQGPEFLTYFQNEAQLEKSRLLSDRFSAERPKGSFSTLEIQRTEQGDSAMYLCASSLHGEKLFFGSGTQLSVL.